The 4 T cell receptor beta chains in this list originate from one sample, sequenced in a study of OX40 agonist ivuxolimab in advanced cancers. Sequencing was performed with immunoSEQ multiplex PCR; in TCRdb, only in-frame clones are kept and a portion is missing. Of about 25,000 clones listed, approximately 91% are singletons. Sequenced here: CD4+ or CD8+ T cells sorted from blood, sampled in a trial of the OX40 agonist ivuxolimab. These receptors all come from an adult with an advanced solid tumor such as melanoma, head and neck, liver or kidney cancer.

The chain is built from TRBV7-9 and TRBJ2-5, with D perhaps matching TRBD2 (5 bases). The DNA matches TRBJ2-7 better at its end, which makes the J call doubtful. The CDR3 consists of 13 residues. Germline CDR1 is SEHNR and CDR2 is FQNEAQ (reference sequence). This chain's CDR3 is CASSPSLVNEQYF. CDR3 in DNA: TGTGCCAGCAGCCCTAGCTTAGTCAACGAGCAGTACTTC.

Here the CDR3 DNA reads TGTGCCAGCAGCTTGATTGGTACTGAAGCTTTCTTT. This encodes CASSLIGTEAFF. The chain links TRBV5-4 to TRBJ1-1; D gene unclear. Trimming took off 1 base at V and 5 bases at J, with 6 bases between the two ends. CDR1 is SGHNT and CDR2 is YYREEE in the germline V gene (reference sequence). This CDR3 is built from 12 residues.

The V call is TRBV21-1, the J call TRBJ2-5; TRBD1 is the table's D call and was not checked against the DNA. TRBV21-1 is assigned pseudogene status. This CDR3 is 14 amino acids long. CDR3 residues: CASSPEVPQETQYF. The CDR3 bases are TGTGCCAGCAGTCCAGAAGTCCCACAGGAGACCCAGTACTTC.

The chain couples TRBV11-2 to TRBJ2-7; D not certain. V was shortened by 1 base and J by 2 bases, with 6 bases between the two germline ends. There are 13 residues in the CDR3. Per germline, CDR1 SGHAT and CDR2 FQNNGV. CDR3 DNA sequence: TGTGCCAGCAGCTTAGGCGGACCCTACGAGCAGTACTTC. Translating it yields CASSLGGPYEQYF.